Listed here are 26 T cell receptor beta chains from one sample, sequenced in a study of CD8 T cells in ankylosing spondylitis. Study-wide results and caveats: For ankylosing spondylitis blood, a TCR beta motif of 7 to 9 highly homologous variants appeared characteristic.

TCRdb fed the 5' RACE reads into MiXCR, producing one record per CDR3 protein. This sample carries fewer than 650,000 distinct CDR3 sequences, about 13% of them seen once, and the ten largest clones take 6.8%. These receptors have no identified antigens. Material for sequencing was blood, either unsorted or a sorted T cell fraction (not recorded which). The source is a male donor with ankylosing spondylitis.

This clonotype has a handful of counts. This rearrangement joins TRBV12-5 to TRBJ1-2; D unresolved. V shed 0 bases and J shed 10 bases, with 6 bases lying between them. Germline assignment: CDR1 LGHNT and CDR2 FRNRAP. The length of the CDR3 is 11 residues. The CDR3 bases are TGTGCTAGTGGTTTGGTAGGATTCTACACCTTC. Encoded protein: CASGLVGFYTF.

The chain is built from TRBV3-1 and TRBJ1-1; possible D gene TRBD1, 6 bases. Germline values: CDR1 LGHDT, CDR2 YNNKEL (reference sequence). V lost 4 bases and J lost 3, with 12 bases in between. The CDR3 is 14 amino acids. The CDR3 loop reads CASSRQGRDTEAFF. In nucleotides, the CDR3 is TGTGCCAGCAGCCGCCAGGGGCGGGACACTGAAGCTTTCTTT. The variable domain in full, completed from reference TRBV3-1 and TRBJ1-1, reads DTAVSQTPKYLVTQMGNDKSIKCEQNLGHDTMYWYKQDSKKFLKIMFSYNNKELIINETVPNRFSPKSPDKAHLNLHINSLELGDSAVYFCASSRQGRDTEAFFGQGTRLTVV.

The V call is TRBV7-9, the J call TRBJ1-5; D gene uncertain. Germline assignment: CDR1 SEHNR and CDR2 FQNEAQ (reference sequence). This CDR3 spans 14 amino acids. Trimming removed 5 bases at V and 2 bases at J, with 10 bases between. The CDR3 spells CASSREAGNQPQHF. In nucleotides, the CDR3 is TGTGCCAGCAGCCGAGAAGCGGGCAATCAGCCCCAGCATTTT.

This clonotype was seen only a few times. V and J are TRBV2 and TRBJ2-7, with D uncertain. Germline-derived CDR1 and CDR2 are SNHLY and FYNNEI. There are 12 residues in the CDR3. Trimming cost V 1 base and J 3 bases, with 4 bases left between them. CDR3 in amino acids: CASSEGVYEQYF. CDR3 coding DNA: TGTGCCAGCAGTGAAGGAGTCTACGAGCAGTACTTC.

This clonotype was observed a handful of times. The genes are TRBV20-1 and TRBJ2-7; TRBD1 matches 10 bases. Germline loops: CDR1 DFQATT, CDR2 SNEGSKA (reference sequence). This CDR3 is built from 16 residues. V trimming: 0 bases; J trimming: 1 base; junction bases outside the gene matches: 6. CDR3 sequence (DNA): TGCAGTGCTAGAGATCAGGGACAGGGGTTTTCCTACGAGCAGTACTTC. This gives the protein CSARDQGQGFSYEQYF.

V is TRBV12-3 or TRBV12-4 and J is TRBJ1-3; perhaps TRBD1 as D (5 bases). V was pared by 6 bases and J by 9 bases, with 24 bases between. The CDR3 loop spans 16 amino acids. The CDR3 sequence: CASRTGRALDQGTIYF. In DNA form, the CDR3 reads TGTGCCAGCAGGACCGGTAGGGCACTCGATCAGGGCACCATATATTTT.

The chain is built from TRBV5-1 and TRBJ2-2; D is uncertain. The germline V gene has CDR1 SGHRS and CDR2 YFSETQ. V gave up 1 base and J gave up 9 bases, with 7 bases separating them. This CDR3 spans 12 amino acids. Written as DNA, the CDR3 is TGCGCCAGCAGCTTGAGGGCGAGGGAGCTGTTTTTT. Protein product: CASSLRARELFF. The variable domain in full, completed from reference TRBV5-1 and TRBJ2-2, reads KAGVTQTPRYLIKTRGQQVTLSCSPISGHRSVSWYQQTPGQGLQFLFEYFSETQRNKGNFPGRFSGRQFSNSRSEMNVSTLELGDSALYLCASSLRARELFFGEGSRLTVL.

The chain combines TRBV29-1 with TRBJ1-1; 9 bases map to TRBD1. V trimming: 6 bases; J trimming: 5 bases; junction bases outside the gene matches: 7. The CDR3 spans 13 residues. Germline CDR1 is SQVTM and CDR2 is ANQGSEA. Written as DNA, the CDR3 is TGCAGCGTGTACAGGGGGCAGGGGACTGAAGCTTTCTTT. This encodes CSVYRGQGTEAFF.

This clonotype was seen repeatedly, ten times or more. The V call is TRBV3-1, the J call TRBJ2-1; D ambiguous. Per the germline V gene, CDR1 is LGHDT and CDR2 is YNNKEL (reference sequence). This CDR3 is built from 15 residues. V was pared by 0 bases and J by 2 bases, with 8 bases between. The CDR3 DNA reads TGTGCCAGCAGCCAAGAGAGGTTCACCTACAATGAGCAGTTCTTC. This gives the protein CASSQERFTYNEQFF.

J is TRBJ2-2 and V is TRBV5-1; TRBD1 might be the D (5 bases). Germline CDR1 is SGHRS and CDR2 is YFSETQ. CDR3 length equals 15 residues. The V end lost 6 bases, the J end lost 4 bases, and 16 bases lay between the germline ends. Here the CDR3 DNA reads TGCGCCAGCACCTCTATGGCACAGGTCACCGGGGAGCTGTTTTTT. It yields the protein CASTSMAQVTGELFF.

This clonotype has only a few counts. The rearrangement links TRBV7-2 to TRBJ1-4, with 7 nucleotides matching TRBD1. CDR1 and CDR2 from the germline V gene are SGHTA and FQGNSA. With 3 bases clipped from V and 2 bases from J, the junction kept 3 bases outside the gene matches. This CDR3 has 15 amino acids. The CDR3 loop reads CASSFSGGTNEKLFF. In nucleotides, the CDR3 is TGTGCCAGCAGCTTCTCAGGGGGGACTAATGAAAAACTGTTTTTT.

The chain links TRBV6-1 to TRBJ2-7; 8 nucleotides match TRBD1. Germline V gives CDR1 MNHNS, CDR2 SASEGT. The V and J ends lost 4 bases and 3 bases, in that order; junction bases with no gene match: 2. The CDR3 has 13 amino acids. This chain's CDR3 is CASSVDRVYEQYF. Written as DNA, the CDR3 is TGTGCCAGCAGTGTGGACAGGGTCTACGAGCAGTACTTC.

This clonotype was detected only a few times. The chain employs TRBV3-1 and TRBJ1-1; D may be TRBD1 (5 bases). The CDR3 is 13 amino acids. Trimming removed 4 bases at V and 3 bases at J, with 9 bases between. CDR1 is LGHDT and CDR2 is YNNKEL in the germline V gene (reference sequence). CDR3 in DNA: TGTGCCAGCAGCCCCGGGGCGGACACTGAAGCTTTCTTT. Its translation: CASSPGADTEAFF.

The V gene is TRBV18, the J gene TRBJ2-5, with TRBD2 as a possible D gene (5 bases). CDR3 size: 15 residues. Germline CDR1 reads KGHSH; CDR2 reads LQKENI. V shed 3 bases and J shed 5 bases, with 16 bases lying between them. In DNA, the CDR3 is TGTGCCAGCTCACCGAGGACTCAGACCGGGGAGACCCAGTACTTC. This sequence encodes CASSPRTQTGETQYF.

This clonotype was found a few times. This chain connects TRBV5-1 to TRBJ2-1, with TRBD1 as a possible D gene (6 bases). The CDR3 extends over 13 amino acids. V lost 4 bases, J lost 6 bases, and 11 bases lay in between. In germline, CDR1 is SGHRS, CDR2 YFSETQ. The CDR3 here is CASSVGHANEQFF. The CDR3 nucleotides read TGCGCCAGCAGCGTGGGACACGCCAATGAGCAGTTCTTC.

The V gene is TRBV27, the J gene TRBJ2-3; possibly TRBD2 for D (6 bases). Germline V gene sequence: CDR1 MNHEY, CDR2 SMNVEV (reference sequence). Trimming pared 10 bases from V and 0 bases from J, leaving 20 bases between. CDR3 length: 16 amino acids. The CDR3 DNA is TGTGCCACCCCCCCCGAACCAGCGGGCAGCACAGATACGCAGTATTTT. Translation gives CATPPEPAGSTDTQYF.

The CDR3 loop is CASGLAGGRNEQFF. The CDR3 DNA reads as TGTGCCAGTGGACTAGCGGGAGGAAGAAATGAGCAGTTCTTC. J is TRBJ2-1 and V is TRBV5-8; 14 nucleotides align to TRBD2. Trimming took 8 bases from V and 7 from J; bases not matched to a gene: 5. CDR3 length: 14 residues. Looked up from germline, CDR1 is SGHTS and CDR2 is YDEGEE.

This clonotype has just a few counts. CDR3 DNA: TGCAGTGCTAGAAAGGGACAGCCGCAAGAGACCCAGTACTTC. Its protein is CSARKGQPQETQYF. This chain links TRBV20-1 with TRBJ2-5; 7 positions agree with TRBD1. With V trimmed by 2 bases and J by 2 bases, 5 bases remained unmatched. CDR3 length: 14 amino acids. Per germline, CDR1 DFQATT and CDR2 SNEGSKA (reference sequence).

This clonotype was counted only a few times. The genes are TRBV5-1 and TRBJ1-1; 7 positions match TRBD1. This CDR3 has 16 amino acids. V was pared by 3 bases and J by 12 bases, with 20 bases of the junction left unmatched. CDR1 is SGHRS, CDR2 YFSETQ, per germline. The CDR3 DNA follows: TGCGCCAGCAGCTACGACGGACAGGAGGCTATTAAGGATACTTTCTTT. This gives the protein CASSYDGQEAIKDTFF.

This clonotype appeared many times. J is TRBJ2-7 and V is TRBV2; 14 bases agree with TRBD2. The V segment lost 6 bases and the J segment 5 bases; nucleotides outside the gene matches: 6. CDR1 SNHLY and CDR2 FYNNEI come from the germline V gene. This CDR3 contains 15 residues. This CDR3 is CASSLGTSGGDEQYF. CDR3 in DNA: TGTGCCAGCAGCCTCGGGACTAGCGGGGGTGACGAGCAGTACTTC.

This clonotype has just a few counts. The rearrangement joins TRBV7-9 to TRBJ2-1, with D possibly matching TRBD1 (5 bases). This CDR3 has 15 amino acids. Germline-derived CDR1 and CDR2 are SEHNR and FQNEAQ (reference sequence). V lost 4 bases and J 2 bases, leaving 12 bases between the germline ends. The CDR3 protein is CASSYPSDTYNEQFF. The CDR3 DNA reads TGTGCCAGCAGCTATCCTTCGGACACCTACAATGAGCAGTTCTTC.

This clonotype was recorded a few times. The rearrangement joins TRBV12-3 or TRBV12-4 to TRBJ2-3, with 10 positions matching TRBD1. CDR3 length: 14 amino acids. V lost 5 bases and J lost 6; bases outside the gene matches: 5. CDR3 loop: CASSQDRGLDTQYF. The CDR3 DNA follows: TGTGCCAGCAGTCAAGACAGGGGGCTTGATACGCAGTATTTT.

This chain joins TRBV5-1 and TRBJ2-1, with D hard to call. Per germline, CDR1 SGHRS and CDR2 YFSETQ. The CDR3 sequence is 14 residues long. V shed 4 bases and J shed 0 bases, with 8 bases lying between them. The CDR3 protein is CASSISSSYNEQFF. CDR3 DNA sequence: TGCGCCAGCAGCATCAGTTCCTCCTACAATGAGCAGTTCTTC.

This clonotype has only a few counts. This chain connects TRBV7-2 to TRBJ2-2; 8 nucleotides line up with TRBD2. The CDR3 loop spans 16 amino acids. Germline V gene sequence: CDR1 SGHTA, CDR2 FQGNSA. The ends lost 8 bases at V and 4 bases at J; junction bases unmatched: 12. As DNA, the CDR3 is TGTGCCAGCCGTTCGGGGGATAGCGGGGTCACCGGGGAGCTGTTTTTT. It specifies CASRSGDSGVTGELFF.

The chain uses TRBV5-1 and TRBJ2-3, with 8 nucleotides matching TRBD2. Germline CDR1 SGHRS, CDR2 YFSETQ. The CDR3 runs 15 residues. J was trimmed by 4 bases and V by 1 base; bases with no gene match: 5. CDR3 sequence reads: CASSLQAGVSDTQYF. The CDR3 bases are TGCGCCAGCAGCTTGCAAGCGGGAGTATCAGATACGCAGTATTTT.

This sequence joins TRBV20-1 and TRBJ2-3, with TRBD2 matching over 8 bases. Germline V gives CDR1 DFQATT, CDR2 SNEGSKA (reference sequence). The junction had 14 bases not matched to a gene; V was cut back by 7 bases and J by 5 bases. This CDR3 has 15 residues. CDR3 sequence reads: CSGPPGGRWGDTQYF. CDR3 DNA sequence: TGCAGTGGCCCCCCGGGCGGGAGGTGGGGAGATACGCAGTATTTT.